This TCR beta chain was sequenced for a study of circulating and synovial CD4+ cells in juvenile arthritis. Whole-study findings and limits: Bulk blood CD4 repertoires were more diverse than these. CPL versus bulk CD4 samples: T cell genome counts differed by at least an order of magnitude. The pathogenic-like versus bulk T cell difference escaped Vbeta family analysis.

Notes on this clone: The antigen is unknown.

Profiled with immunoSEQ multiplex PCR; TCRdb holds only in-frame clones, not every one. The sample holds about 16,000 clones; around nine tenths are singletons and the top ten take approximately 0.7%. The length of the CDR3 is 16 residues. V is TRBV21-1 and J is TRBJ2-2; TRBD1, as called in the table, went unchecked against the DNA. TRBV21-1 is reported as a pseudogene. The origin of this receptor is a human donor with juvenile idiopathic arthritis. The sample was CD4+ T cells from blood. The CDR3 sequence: CASSNWTGGDTGELFF. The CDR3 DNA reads TGTGCCAGCAGCAATTGGACAGGGGGAGACACCGGGGAGCTGTTTTTT.